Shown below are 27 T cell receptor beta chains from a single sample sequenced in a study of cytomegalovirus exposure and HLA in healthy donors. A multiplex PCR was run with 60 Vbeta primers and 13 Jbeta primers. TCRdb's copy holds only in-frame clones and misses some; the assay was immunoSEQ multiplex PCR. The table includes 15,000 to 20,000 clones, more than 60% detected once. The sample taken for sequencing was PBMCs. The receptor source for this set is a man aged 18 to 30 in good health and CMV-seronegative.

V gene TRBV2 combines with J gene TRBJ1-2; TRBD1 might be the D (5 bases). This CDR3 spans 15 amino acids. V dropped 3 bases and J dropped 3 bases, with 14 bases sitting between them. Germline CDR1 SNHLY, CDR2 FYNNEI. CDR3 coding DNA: TGTGCCAGCAGTGAGCAGCGACAGCCTTACTATGGCTACACCTTC. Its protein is CASSEQRQPYYGYTF.

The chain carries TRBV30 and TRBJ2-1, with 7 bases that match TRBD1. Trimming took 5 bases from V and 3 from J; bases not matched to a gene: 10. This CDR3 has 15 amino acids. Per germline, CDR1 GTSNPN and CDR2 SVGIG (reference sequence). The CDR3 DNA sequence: TGTGCCTGGGGTAAACTCGGGACAGTCTACAATGAGCAGTTCTTC. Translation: CAWGKLGTVYNEQFF.

CDR3 bases: TGTGCCAGCAGCCAACCAGGACAGGCCGGTAATGAAAAACTGTTTTTT. It encodes CASSQPGQAGNEKLFF. The chain uses TRBV4-2 and TRBJ1-4; TRBD1 aligns across 7 bases. This CDR3 region has 16 residues. Per the germline V gene, CDR1 is LGHNA and CDR2 is YNFKEQ. J was trimmed by 4 bases and V by 2 bases; bases with no gene match: 7.

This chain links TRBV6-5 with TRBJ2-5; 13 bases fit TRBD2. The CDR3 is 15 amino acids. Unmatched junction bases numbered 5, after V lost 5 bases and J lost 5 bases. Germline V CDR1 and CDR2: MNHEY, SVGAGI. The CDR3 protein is CASSAGLAGFETQYF. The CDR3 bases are TGTGCCAGCAGTGCGGGACTAGCGGGGTTTGAGACCCAGTACTTC.

The CDR3: CSVEPGMANGYTF. As DNA, the CDR3 is TGCAGCGTTGAACCGGGGATGGCAAATGGCTACACCTTC. The chain links TRBV29-1 to TRBJ1-2, with D unclear. Per germline, CDR1 SQVTM and CDR2 ANQGSEA. V was shortened by 2 bases and J by 6 bases, with 13 bases between the two germline ends. The CDR3 has 13 amino acids.

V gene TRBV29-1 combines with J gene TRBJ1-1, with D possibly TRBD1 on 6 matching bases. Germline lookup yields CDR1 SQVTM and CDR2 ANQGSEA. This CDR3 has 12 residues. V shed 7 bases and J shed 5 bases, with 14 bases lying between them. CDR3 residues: CSGQDFGTEAFF. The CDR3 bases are TGCAGCGGACAGGATTTTGGGACTGAAGCTTTCTTT. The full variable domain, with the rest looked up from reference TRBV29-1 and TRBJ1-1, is SAVISQKPSRDICQRGTSLTIQCQVDSQVTMMFWYRQQPGQSLTLIATANQGSEATYESGFVIDKFPISRPNLTFSTLTVSNMSPEDSSIYLCSGQDFGTEAFFGQGTRLTVV.

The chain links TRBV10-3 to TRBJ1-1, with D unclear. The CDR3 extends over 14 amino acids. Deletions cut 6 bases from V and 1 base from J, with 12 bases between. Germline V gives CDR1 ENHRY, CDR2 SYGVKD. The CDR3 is CAIRGGQENTEAFF. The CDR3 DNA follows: TGTGCCATCAGGGGTGGCCAGGAGAACACTGAAGCTTTCTTT.

Here the CDR3 reads CADKVETQYF. The CDR3 DNA reads TGTGCCGACAAAGTGGAGACCCAGTACTTC. The V gene is TRBV9, the J gene TRBJ2-5; D call uncertain. This CDR3 has 10 residues. Germline loops: CDR1 SGDLS, CDR2 YYNGEE. Trimming left V 10 bases short and J 5 bases short, with 9 bases between. Combining the CDR3 with reference TRBV9 and TRBJ2-5 gives the whole variable domain DSGVTQTPKHLITATGQRVTLRCSPRSGDLSVYWYQQSLDQGLQFLIQYYNGEERAKGNILERFSAQQFPDLHSELNLSSLELGDSALYFCADKVETQYFGPGTRLLVL.

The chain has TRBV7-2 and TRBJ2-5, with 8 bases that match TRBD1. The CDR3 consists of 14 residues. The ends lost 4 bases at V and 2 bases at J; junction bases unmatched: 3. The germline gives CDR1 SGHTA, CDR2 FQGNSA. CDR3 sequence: CASSSRTGQETQYF. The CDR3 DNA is TGTGCCAGCAGCTCGAGGACAGGGCAAGAGACCCAGTACTTC.

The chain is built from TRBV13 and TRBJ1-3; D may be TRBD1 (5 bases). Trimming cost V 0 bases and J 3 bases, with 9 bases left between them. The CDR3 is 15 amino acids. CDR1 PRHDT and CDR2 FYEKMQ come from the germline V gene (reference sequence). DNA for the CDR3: TGTGCCAGCAGCTTAGGCCTAGGGGATGGAAACACCATATATTTT. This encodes CASSLGLGDGNTIYF.

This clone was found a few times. CDR3 in amino acids: CSVKIQGEGTPLHF. For the CDR3, the DNA is TGCAGCGTTAAAATACAGGGGGAAGGGACACCCCTCCACTTT. The chain combines TRBV29-1 with TRBJ1-6; 8 positions agree with TRBD1. Germline lookup yields CDR1 SQVTM and CDR2 ANQGSEA. CDR3 length: 14 residues. V was clipped by 5 bases and J by 11 bases; unmatched bases: 11.

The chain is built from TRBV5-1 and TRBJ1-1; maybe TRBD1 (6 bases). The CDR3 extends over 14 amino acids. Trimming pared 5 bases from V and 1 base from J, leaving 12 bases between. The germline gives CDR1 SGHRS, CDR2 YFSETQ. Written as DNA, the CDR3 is TGCGCCAGCAGTTCTCAGGGGTCGAACACTGAAGCTTTCTTT. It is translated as CASSSQGSNTEAFF.

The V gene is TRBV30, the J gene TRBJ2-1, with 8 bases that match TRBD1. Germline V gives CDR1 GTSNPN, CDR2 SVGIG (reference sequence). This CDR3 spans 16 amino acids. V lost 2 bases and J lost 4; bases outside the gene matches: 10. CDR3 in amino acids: CAWSITRGRRYNEQFF. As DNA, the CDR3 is TGTGCCTGGAGTATCACCAGGGGGCGACGTTACAATGAGCAGTTCTTC.

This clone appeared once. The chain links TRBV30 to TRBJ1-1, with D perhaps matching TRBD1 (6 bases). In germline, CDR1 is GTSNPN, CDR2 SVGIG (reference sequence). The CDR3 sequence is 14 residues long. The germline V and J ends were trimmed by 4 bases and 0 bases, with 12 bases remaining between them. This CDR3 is CAWKQGQMNTEAFF. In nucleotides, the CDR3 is TGTGCCTGGAAGCAAGGACAGATGAACACTGAAGCTTTCTTT.

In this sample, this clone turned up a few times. The CDR3 coding sequence is TGTGCCAGCAGCCCCCGCGACAGTTATGGCTACACCTTC. Amino acid sequence: CASSPRDSYGYTF. The gene calls are TRBV7-2 and TRBJ1-2, with D tentatively TRBD1 (5 bases). With 5 bases removed from V and 5 bases from J, the gap between germline ends came to 12 bases. Germline CDR1 reads SGHTA; CDR2 reads FQGNSA. The CDR3 is 13 residues long.

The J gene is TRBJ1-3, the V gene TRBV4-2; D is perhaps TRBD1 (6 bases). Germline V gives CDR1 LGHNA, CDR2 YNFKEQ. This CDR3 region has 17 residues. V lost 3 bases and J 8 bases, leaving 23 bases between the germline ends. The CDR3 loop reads CASSQTMAGGLRDTIYF. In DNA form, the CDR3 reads TGTGCCAGCAGCCAGACTATGGCGGGGGGGCTTAGGGACACCATATATTTT.

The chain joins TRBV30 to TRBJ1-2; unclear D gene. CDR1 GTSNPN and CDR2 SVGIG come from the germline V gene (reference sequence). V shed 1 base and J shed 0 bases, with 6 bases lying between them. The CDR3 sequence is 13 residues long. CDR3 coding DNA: TGTGCCTGGAGTGATCAGACTAACTATGGCTACACCTTC. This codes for CAWSDQTNYGYTF.

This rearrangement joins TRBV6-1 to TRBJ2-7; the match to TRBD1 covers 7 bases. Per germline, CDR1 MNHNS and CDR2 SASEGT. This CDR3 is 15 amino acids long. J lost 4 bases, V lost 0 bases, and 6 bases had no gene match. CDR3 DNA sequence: TGTGCCAGCAGTGAAGCCGGGACAGCCCCGTACGAGCAGTACTTC. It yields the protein CASSEAGTAPYEQYF.

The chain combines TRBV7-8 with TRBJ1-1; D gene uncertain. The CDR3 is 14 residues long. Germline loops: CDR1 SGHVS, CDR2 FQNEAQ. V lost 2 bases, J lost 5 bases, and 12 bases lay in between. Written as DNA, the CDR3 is TGTGCCAGCAGCTTACGGATAGGGAGGACTGAAGCTTTCTTT. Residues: CASSLRIGRTEAFF.

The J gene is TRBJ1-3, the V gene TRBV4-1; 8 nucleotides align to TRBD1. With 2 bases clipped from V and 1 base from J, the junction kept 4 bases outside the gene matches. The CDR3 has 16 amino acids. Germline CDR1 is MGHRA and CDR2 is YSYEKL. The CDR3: CASSQPRTGSGNTIYF. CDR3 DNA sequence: TGCGCCAGCAGCCAACCCAGGACAGGGTCTGGAAACACCATATATTTT.

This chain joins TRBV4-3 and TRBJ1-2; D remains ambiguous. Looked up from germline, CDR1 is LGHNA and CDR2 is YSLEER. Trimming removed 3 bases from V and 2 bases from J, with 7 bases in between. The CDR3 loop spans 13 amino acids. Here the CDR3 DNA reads TGCGCCAGCAGCCATGAGAGAAACTATGGCTACACCTTC. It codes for CASSHERNYGYTF.

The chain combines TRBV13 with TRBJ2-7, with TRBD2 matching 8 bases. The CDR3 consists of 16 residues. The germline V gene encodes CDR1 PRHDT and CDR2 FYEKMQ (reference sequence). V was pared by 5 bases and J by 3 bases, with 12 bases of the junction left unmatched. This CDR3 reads CASSTRLRGDFYEQYF. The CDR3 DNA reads TGTGCCAGCAGCACTCGGCTGCGGGGGGACTTCTACGAGCAGTACTTC.

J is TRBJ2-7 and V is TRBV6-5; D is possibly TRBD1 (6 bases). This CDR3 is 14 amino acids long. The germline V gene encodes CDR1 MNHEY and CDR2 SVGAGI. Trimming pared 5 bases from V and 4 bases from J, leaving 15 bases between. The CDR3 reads CASSDGDRRYEQYF. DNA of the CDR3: TGTGCCAGCAGTGACGGAGACAGGCGTTACGAGCAGTACTTC.

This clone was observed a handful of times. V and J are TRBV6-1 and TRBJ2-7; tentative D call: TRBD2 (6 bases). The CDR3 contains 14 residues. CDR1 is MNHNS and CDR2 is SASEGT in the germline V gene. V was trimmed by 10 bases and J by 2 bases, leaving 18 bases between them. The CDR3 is CAISTLAAPYEQYF. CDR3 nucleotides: TGTGCCATTTCGACATTAGCGGCACCCTACGAGCAGTACTTC.

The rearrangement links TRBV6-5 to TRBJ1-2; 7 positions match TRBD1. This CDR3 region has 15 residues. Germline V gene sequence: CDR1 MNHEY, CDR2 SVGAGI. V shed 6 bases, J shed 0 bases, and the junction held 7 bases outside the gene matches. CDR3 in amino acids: CASRHDRAANYGYTF. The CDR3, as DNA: TGTGCCAGCAGACACGACAGGGCAGCTAACTATGGCTACACCTTC.

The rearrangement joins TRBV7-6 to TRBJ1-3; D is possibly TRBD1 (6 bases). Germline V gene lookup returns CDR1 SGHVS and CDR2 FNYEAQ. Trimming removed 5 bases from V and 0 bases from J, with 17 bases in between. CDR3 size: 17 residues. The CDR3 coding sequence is TGTGCCAGCAGCCCGTCTACAGGGCTCTACTCTGGAAACACCATATATTTT. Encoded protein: CASSPSTGLYSGNTIYF.

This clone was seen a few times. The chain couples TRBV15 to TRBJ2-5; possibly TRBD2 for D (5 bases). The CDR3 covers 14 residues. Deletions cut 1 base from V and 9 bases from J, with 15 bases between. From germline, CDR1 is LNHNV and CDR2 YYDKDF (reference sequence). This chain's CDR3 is CATSRVGTSQAQYF. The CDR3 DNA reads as TGTGCCACCAGCAGAGTAGGCACTAGTCAGGCCCAGTACTTC.